The T cell receptor beta chain under discussion was sequenced for a study of molecular identifiers for immune sequencing clone quantification. The CDR3 contains 15 residues. Looked up from germline, CDR1 is ENHRY and CDR2 is SYGVKD. For this clonotype: Its antigen is currently unknown. One end of the junction is discordant with germline, which a read error may explain.

Notes on the study in general: Because of identical TCR molecules sharing a barcode, sizes of highly expanded clones could be underestimated.

Previously described methods with listed TCR primers produced the bulk TCR libraries. TCRdb reprocessed the PCR reads with MiXCR, giving one entry per CDR3 protein. The sample carries about 100,000 distinct CDR3 sequences, over 30% recorded once. This TCR came from a human donor in good health. Some libraries in this study had Jurkat cell RNA spiked in. Material: naive CD8+ T cells from blood, with Jurkat cell RNA spiked in. Described subset: FACS-sorted CD8+CD4-CCR7+CD45RA+ naive T cells. The V call is TRBV10-3, the J call TRBJ1-1, with D tentatively TRBD1 (5 bases). CDR3 sequence: CAISADSYLNTEALF. In nucleotides, the CDR3 is TGTGCTATCAGTGCCGACAGCTACCTCAACACTGAAGCTTTATTT.